One T cell receptor (beta chain) is described in this entry. The antigen is not known. Assay: immunoSEQ multiplex PCR; the TCRdb copy retains only in-frame clones and omits some. The sample contains 40,000 or so clones, roughly 95% of which appear only once. The data stem from a study of graft-versus-host responses after intestinal transplantation. In the study overall: The study gave all recipients anti-thymocyte globulin induction, then tacrolimus and steroids for 2 to 3 years.

The germline V gene has CDR1 LNHDA and CDR2 SQIVND (reference sequence). The CDR3 contains 14 residues. The V and J ends lost 5 bases and 3 bases respectively, with 14 bases between them. Sequences were derived from unstimulated CD8+ T cells sorted from spleen or lymph node cells, sampled before transplant. The sequence was collected from a human donor who was the organ donor for an intestinal transplant. The chain combines TRBV19 with TRBJ2-7, with a tentative D call TRBD2 (5 bases). The CDR3 spells CASSAGLGNYEQYF. In nucleotides, the CDR3 is TGTGCCAGTAGTGCGGGTTTGGGAAACTACGAGCAGTACTTC.